The T cell receptor beta chain described here comes from a study of T cell changes during pregnancy in multiple sclerosis. The assay was immunoSEQ multiplex PCR, and TCRdb's table has in-frame clones only and misses some. Here the sample spans over 65,000 clones, roughly nine tenths being singletons. The TCR was taken from a female donor with multiple sclerosis, enrolled in a pregnancy study. The sequenced sample was peripheral blood, obtained in the first trimester of pregnancy.

The CDR3 sequence is CASSLGSTGRSYGYTF. The CDR3 region has the DNA TGTGCCAGCAGCTTAGGATCAACCGGAAGGAGCTATGGCTACACCTTC. The chain has TRBV7-6 and TRBJ1-2, with unresolved D. V was trimmed by 1 base and J by 4 bases, leaving 16 bases between them. The germline gives CDR1 SGHVS, CDR2 FNYEAQ. CDR3 size: 16 residues.